This TCR beta chain is drawn from a study of shared clonotypes between healthy human individuals. Study-wide background: The cohort comprised a couple of women and a few men. Their ages spanned 18 to 49 years. Each donor's CD8 memory used one plate, CD8 naive two, each CD4 subset three. General study results and limits: Shared across four donors were 4% to 6% of the naive CD4 clonotypes.

Clones were read by immunoSEQ multiplex PCR, and TCRdb kept only the in-frame ones, dropping some. The sample contains over 750,000 clones, about 97% of which appear only once. The CDR3 loop spans 13 amino acids. Looked up from germline, CDR1 is SGHDN and CDR2 is FVKESK. V dropped 6 bases and J dropped 2 bases, with 10 bases sitting between them. Terminally differentiated effector memory CD45RA+ cells were excluded from the naive CD8 cells, which were CD45RO-negative and positively selected for CCR7. Nashville, Tennessee was home to all donors, each a Caucasian adult. About this clone itself: Its target is not known.

Sequencing was performed on naive CD8+ T cells sorted from blood. The receptor was derived from a young man in good health. The chain is built from TRBV14 and TRBJ1-2, with no clear D. CDR3 bases: TGTGCCAGCAGTGAAGACCCGAACTATGGCTACACCTTC. Translation gives CASSEDPNYGYTF. Based on the CDR3 plus reference TRBV14 and TRBJ1-2, the full variable domain is EAGVTQFPSHSVIEKGQTVTLRCDPISGHDNLYWYRRVMGKEIKFLLHFVKESKQDESGMPNNRFLAERTGGTYSTLKVQPAELEDSGVYFCASSEDPNYGYTFGSGTRLTVV.